A single T cell receptor (beta chain) is shown here with its context. Method: immunoSEQ multiplex PCR; TCRdb's copy keeps in-frame clones and lacks some. The sample has tens of thousands of clones, roughly nine tenths seen once. The source of the sample is a study of cytomegalovirus exposure and HLA in healthy donors. The ends lost 4 bases at V and 0 bases at J; junction bases unmatched: 8. Germline V gene data show CDR1 as SGHRS and CDR2 as YFSETQ. The CDR3 covers 17 residues. The sample taken for sequencing was PBMCs. This TCR was sampled from a man younger than 30 in good health and CMV-seronegative. The V and J genes are TRBV5-1 and TRBJ2-5, with 11 bases lining up with TRBD2. The CDR3, as DNA: TGCGCCAGCAGCCGGGGGACTAGCGGATTGTACCAAGAGACCCAGTACTTC. It specifies CASSRGTSGLYQETQYF.